Detailed here is one T cell receptor (beta chain). Under the authors' procedure: Using reference gene primer amplification, nucleated cell counts were estimated. TCRdb keeps only in-frame clones here, not all; method: immunoSEQ multiplex PCR. That table supplies the V and J calls and clone size; D and trimming were determined from the DNA. Among some 200,000 clones listed, around 86% were seen once. J was trimmed by 4 bases and V by 5 bases; bases with no gene match: 6. The CDR3 consists of 14 residues. Germline-derived CDR1 and CDR2 are SEHNR and FQNEAQ (reference sequence). In Seattle, patients joined the study during active infection and were tracked longitudinally. This entry comes from a study of blood T cell repertoires in COVID-19. Study at large: Sample material is recorded as cDNA or gDNA derived from T cells, B-cell-depleted T cells, or PBMCs.

This TCR was recovered from an older woman with COVID-19, enrolled during active disease. This sequence joins TRBV7-9 and TRBJ2-5, with 8 nucleotides matching TRBD1. Specimen: peripheral blood. The CDR3 nucleotides read TGTGCCAGCAGCCGCCAGACAGGGGCAGAGACCCAGTACTTC. It translates to CASSRQTGAETQYF.